This entry concerns a single T cell receptor beta chain. This specimen comes from a study of blood T cell repertoires in COVID-19. TCRdb's table, derived via immunoSEQ multiplex PCR, lists solely in-frame clones and lacks some. The sample consists of 240,000 or so clones, 86% of them appearing once. With 6 bases clipped from V and 14 bases from J, the junction kept 6 bases outside the gene matches. CDR1 and CDR2 from the germline V gene are MNHNY and SVGAGI (reference sequence). The CDR3 consists of 12 residues. This receptor was obtained from a man in his fifties or sixties with acute or convalescent COVID-19. Sequences were obtained from peripheral blood. J is TRBJ1-6 and V is TRBV6-6, with 8 bases fitting TRBD1. The CDR3 loop reads CASRDRVQSLHF. For the CDR3, the DNA is TGTGCCAGCAGGGACAGGGTTCAGTCCCTCCACTTT.